The 7 T cell receptor beta chains below come from one sample, sequenced in a study of PD-L1 blockade in urothelial cancer. Data came from immunoSEQ multiplex PCR; TCRdb stores just in-frame clones and leaves some out. Of fewer than 50,000 clones detected, roughly nine tenths appear once; the ten largest clones hold 6.5% to 8%. This material consisted of PBMCs, taken around atezolizumab (anti-PD-L1) treatment. The origin of the receptors is a man in his 60s with urothelial cancer.

The rearrangement joins TRBV9 to TRBJ2-5, with D tentatively TRBD1 (7 bases). The CDR3 covers 16 residues. V lost 0 bases to trimming and J lost 2 bases, with 14 bases between them. Germline CDR1 is SGDLS and CDR2 is YYNGEE. CDR3 nucleotides: TGTGCCAGCAGCGTAGTTGGAGGGGGCAGACAAGAGACCCAGTACTTC. Its translation: CASSVVGGGRQETQYF.

The sample holds one count of this clone. The chain is built from TRBV5-1 and TRBJ2-3; tentatively, D is TRBD1 (5 bases). Germline CDR1 and CDR2: SGHRS and YFSETQ. The ends were cut back, 0 bases at V and 2 bases at J, with 10 bases in the middle. The CDR3 runs 15 residues. Here the CDR3 DNA reads TGCGCCAGCAGCTTGGGACAGTTCCCCACAGATACGCAGTATTTT. Protein sequence: CASSLGQFPTDTQYF.

The chain is built from TRBV10-1 and TRBJ2-1; 13 nucleotides match TRBD2. Germline V gives CDR1 WNHNN, CDR2 SYGVQD (reference sequence). V lost 3 bases and J lost 2; bases outside the gene matches: 7. The CDR3 loop spans 18 amino acids. The CDR3 nucleotides are TGCGCCAGCAGTGATACTAGCGGGGGGGGATTAACCTACAATGAGCAGTTCTTC. It is translated as CASSDTSGGGLTYNEQFF.

The rearrangement uses TRBV2 and TRBJ2-7, with unresolved D. Trimming removed 7 bases at V and 5 bases at J, with 12 bases between. Germline CDR1 is SNHLY and CDR2 is FYNNEI. The CDR3 has 12 amino acids. CDR3 region: CASTRGWDEQYF. CDR3 nucleotide sequence: TGTGCCAGCACTAGAGGATGGGACGAGCAGTACTTC.

The chain employs TRBV30 and TRBJ2-5; the D gene is possibly TRBD2 (5 bases). V gave up 3 bases and J gave up 0 bases, with 8 bases separating them. CDR1 is GTSNPN, CDR2 SVGIG, per germline (reference sequence). This CDR3 region has 13 residues. The CDR3 reads CAWRREYQETQYF. The CDR3 DNA reads TGTGCCTGGAGGAGGGAGTACCAAGAGACCCAGTACTTC.

The chain couples TRBV4-3 to TRBJ1-5; 8 bases are a match to TRBD1. The length of the CDR3 is 15 residues. Germline CDR1 LGHNA, CDR2 YSLEER. V trimming: 1 base; J trimming: 5 bases; junction bases outside the gene matches: 4. The CDR3 spells CASSQGTGFDQPQHF. The DNA of the CDR3 is TGCGCCAGCAGCCAAGGGACAGGGTTCGATCAGCCCCAGCATTTT.

The rearrangement joins TRBV4-2 to TRBJ2-2, with TRBD2 identical over 8 bases. V was clipped by 3 bases and J by 1 base; unmatched bases: 1. This CDR3 has 15 amino acids. Per germline, CDR1 LGHNA and CDR2 YNFKEQ. CDR3: CASSQGLGNTGELFF. The CDR3 region has the DNA TGTGCCAGCAGCCAGGGACTAGGGAACACCGGGGAGCTGTTTTTT.